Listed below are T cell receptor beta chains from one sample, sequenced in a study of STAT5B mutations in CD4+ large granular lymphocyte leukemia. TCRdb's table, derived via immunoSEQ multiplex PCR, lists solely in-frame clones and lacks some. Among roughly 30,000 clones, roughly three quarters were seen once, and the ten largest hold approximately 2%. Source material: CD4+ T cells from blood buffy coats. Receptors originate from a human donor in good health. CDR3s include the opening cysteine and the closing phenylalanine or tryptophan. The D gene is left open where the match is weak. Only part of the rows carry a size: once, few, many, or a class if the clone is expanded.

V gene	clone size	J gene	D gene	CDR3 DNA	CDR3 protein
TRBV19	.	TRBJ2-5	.	TGTGCCAGTAGTATGGGTTTGGGCAGCCCGGCGGAGACCCAGTACTTC	CASSMGLGSPAETQYF
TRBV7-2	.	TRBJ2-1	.	TGTGCCAGCAGCTTAGGGCTACCGGAGCAGTTCTTC	CASSLGLPEQFF
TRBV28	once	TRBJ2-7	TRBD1	TGTGCCAGCAGTTTAGGGGGGACAGGGGGATACGAGCGGTACTTC	CASSLGGTGGYERYF
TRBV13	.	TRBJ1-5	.	TGTGCCAGCAGCTTAGGAAGGGATCAGCCCCAGCATTTT	CASSLGRDQPQHF
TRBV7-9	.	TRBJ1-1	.	TGTGCCAGCAGCCCAGGGGCGAACACTGAAGCTTTCTTT	CASSPGANTEAFF
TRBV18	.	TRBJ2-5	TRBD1	TGTGCCAGCTCACCCCGAACCGGGACAGGGGGCGGAGAGACCCAGTACTTC	CASSPRTGTGGGETQYF
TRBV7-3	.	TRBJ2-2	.	TGTGCCAGCAGCGGAGGGGGGGGCACGAACACCGGGGAGCTGTTTTTT	CASSGGGGTNTGELFF
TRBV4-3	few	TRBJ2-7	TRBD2	TGCGCCAGCAGTCCTACCGGGACTAGCGGGGACGAGCAGTACTTC	CASSPTGTSGDEQYF
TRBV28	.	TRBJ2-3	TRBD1	TGTGCCAGCAGTTTTACCGGGACAGGGAGTAGAGATACGCAGTATTTT	CASSFTGTGSRDTQYF
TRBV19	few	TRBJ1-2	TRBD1	TGTGCCACCACGCCGGGACAGCCTATCTACGGCTACACCTTC	CATTPGQPIYGYTF
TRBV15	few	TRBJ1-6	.	TGTGCCACCAGCAGAGTCGGCTCACCCCTCCACTTT	CATSRVGSPLHF
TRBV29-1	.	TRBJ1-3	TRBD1	TGCAGCGGGGGACAGGGCCACACCATATATTTT	CSGGQGHTIYF
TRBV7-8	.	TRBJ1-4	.	TGTGCCAGCAGCCAAGCGGGGGGGCCACAAAAACTGTTTTTT	CASSQAGGPQKLFF
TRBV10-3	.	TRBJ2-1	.	TGTGCCATCAGCCGGGACCAGCAATCCGAGCAGTTCTTC	CAISRDQQSEQFF
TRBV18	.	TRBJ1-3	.	TGTGCCAGCTCACCAGCCTCTGGAAACACCATATATTTT	CASSPASGNTIYF
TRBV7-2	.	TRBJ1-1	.	TGTGCCAGCAGCCCACAGGTCTGGGGGACTGAAGCTTTCTTT	CASSPQVWGTEAFF
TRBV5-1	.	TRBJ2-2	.	TGCGCCAGCAGCTCGGACCTGCGGGAGCTGTTTTTT	CASSSDLRELFF
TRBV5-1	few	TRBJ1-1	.	TGCGCCAGCAGCTTGGAGGACATGGACACTGAAGCTTTCTTT	CASSLEDMDTEAFF
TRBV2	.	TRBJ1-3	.	TGTGCCAGCAGCCAGGACCTGACGGCTGGAAACACCATATATTTT	CASSQDLTAGNTIYF
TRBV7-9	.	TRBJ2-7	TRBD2	TGTGCCAGCAGCTTAGGCAGCGGGGTTTCCTACGAGCAGTACTTC	CASSLGSGVSYEQYF
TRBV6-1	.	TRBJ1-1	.	TGTGCCAGCAGAGAGGGTAGGAGCGAAAACACTGAAGCTTTCTTT	CASREGRSENTEAFF
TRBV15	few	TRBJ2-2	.	TGTGCCACCAGCAGAGATGTGAACACCGGGGAGCTGTTTTTT	CATSRDVNTGELFF
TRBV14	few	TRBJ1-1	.	TGTGCCAGCAGCCGCCCATTCCCCAACACTGAAGCTTTCTTT	CASSRPFPNTEAFF
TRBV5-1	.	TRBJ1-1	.	TGCGCCAGCAGCCAACGGACGGGGAACACTGAAGCTTTCTTT	CASSQRTGNTEAFF
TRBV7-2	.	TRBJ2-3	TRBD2	TGTGCCAGCAGCTTCGCCGGACTAGCGCCCTTAGGGGATACGCAGTATTTT	CASSFAGLAPLGDTQYF
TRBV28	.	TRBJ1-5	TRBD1	TGTGCCAGCAGCACAGGGGTGAGCAATCAGCCCCAGCATTTT	CASSTGVSNQPQHF
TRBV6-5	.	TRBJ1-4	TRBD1	TGTGCCAGCCGGGGACAGGGGGGAATAGGGGAAAAACTGTTTTTT	CASRGQGGIGEKLFF
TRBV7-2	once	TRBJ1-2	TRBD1	TGTGCCAGCAGCTGGATACAGGGGACAATAGAGGGCTACACCTTC	CASSWIQGTIEGYTF
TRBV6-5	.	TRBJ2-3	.	TGTGCCAGCAGGCCCGACAATCAGGATACGCAGTATTTT	CASRPDNQDTQYF
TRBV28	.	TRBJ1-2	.	TGTGCCAGCAGCGCCCTGGGAGGCTGGGGTGGCTACACCTTC	CASSALGGWGGYTF
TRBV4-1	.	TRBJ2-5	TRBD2	TGCGCCAGCAGCCACGTAGCGGGAGGCCAGAGAAGTCCAGAGACCCAGTACTTC	CASSHVAGGQRSPETQYF
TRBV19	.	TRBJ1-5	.	TGTGCCAGTCGCCAGCGTGGGGGAGTTAATCAGCCCCAGCATTTT	CASRQRGGVNQPQHF
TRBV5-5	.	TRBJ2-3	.	TGTGCCAGCAGCTTGGAAACTAGCACAGATACGCAGTATTTT	CASSLETSTDTQYF
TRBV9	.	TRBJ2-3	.	TGTGCCAGCAGCCTACGCCTCGCCCCAGATACGCAGTATTTT	CASSLRLAPDTQYF
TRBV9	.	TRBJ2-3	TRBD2	TGTGCCAGCAGCGTTATGGCTAGCGGGTCCTATAGAGATACGCAGTATTTT	CASSVMASGSYRDTQYF
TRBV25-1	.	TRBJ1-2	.	TGTGCCAGCAGTGAATGGGACATCTATGGCTACACCTTC	CASSEWDIYGYTF
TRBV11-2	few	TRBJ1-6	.	TGTGCCAGCAGCGCAGGCCCCTTT	CASSAGPF
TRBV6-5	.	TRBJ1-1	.	TGTGCCAGCAGTTATGGCAGGGAAACTGAAGCTTTCTTT	CASSYGRETEAFF
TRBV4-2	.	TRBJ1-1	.	TGTGCCAGCAGCCAAGGGGGGGGGCGTACTGAAGCTTTCTTT	CASSQGGGRTEAFF
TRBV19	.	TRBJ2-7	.	TGTGCCAGTAGTAATCCGGGACCTCTTTACGAGCAGTACTTC	CASSNPGPLYEQYF
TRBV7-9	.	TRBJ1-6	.	TGTGCCAGCAGCTTAGGGGATGTTAATTCACCCCTCCACTTT	CASSLGDVNSPLHF
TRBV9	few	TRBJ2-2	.	TGTGCCAGCAGACGGATGAACACCGGGGAGCTGTTTTTT	CASRRMNTGELFF
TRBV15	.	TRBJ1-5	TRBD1	TGTGCCACCAGCCGAGGGACAGGGAACAATCAGCCCCAGCATTTT	CATSRGTGNNQPQHF
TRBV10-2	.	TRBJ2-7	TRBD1	TGCGCCAGCAGGGGAACAGGGGATAGCGAGCAGTACTTC	CASRGTGDSEQYF
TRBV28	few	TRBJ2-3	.	TGTGCCAGCAGTTCGTACCAGCAGTCCACAGATACGCAGTATTTT	CASSSYQQSTDTQYF
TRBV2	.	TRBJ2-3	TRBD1	TGTGCCAGCAGAACCGACAGGGTTGCGGATACGCAGTATTTT	CASRTDRVADTQYF
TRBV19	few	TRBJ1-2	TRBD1	TGTGCCAGTAGTATGAAGCCAGCAGGGGGCGGCCCAGGGGGCTACACCTTC	CASSMKPAGGGPGGYTF
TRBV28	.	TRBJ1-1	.	TGTGCCAGCAGTTTCCAACTTACTACCCTCACTGAAGCTTTCTTT	CASSFQLTTLTEAFF
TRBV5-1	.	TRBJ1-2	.	TGCGCCAGCAGCTTGGATTCGGGTGGCTATGGCTACACCTTC	CASSLDSGGYGYTF
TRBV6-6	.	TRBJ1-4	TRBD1	TGTGCCAGCAGAAAAACAGGGGATCCAGAAAAACTGTTTTTT	CASRKTGDPEKLFF
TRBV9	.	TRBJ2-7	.	TGTGCCAGCAGCGTTGGGGGGAGCTCCTACGAGCAGTACTTC	CASSVGGSSYEQYF
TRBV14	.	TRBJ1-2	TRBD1	TGTGCCAGCAGCCAAGATTACCAGGGGGCGGGCAGCTATGGCTACACCTTC	CASSQDYQGAGSYGYTF